This T cell receptor beta chain was sequenced in a study of T cells in Graves' hyperthyroidism and ophthalmopathy. Amplification of TCR beta CDR3 regions used RNA as the template. TCR CDR3 regions were first amplified by RT-PCR with HTBI primers. MiXCR, run by TCRdb on the multiplex PCR reads, gives a single entry per CDR3 protein. The table has around 380,000 distinct CDR3 sequences, roughly 14% seen once. Broader study findings: A model built on 13 V-J features separated ophthalmopathy from stable hyperthyroidism.

The CDR3 length is 15 residues. Germline assignment: CDR1 SGHVS and CDR2 FNYEAQ. Between the trimmed V and J ends, which lost 6 bases and 9 bases, there was a span of 21 bases. This clonotype has a handful of counts. No antigen is known for it. This chain uses TRBV7-6 with TRBJ2-1, with D perhaps matching TRBD2 (6 bases). The sequenced sample was blood. The receptor was isolated from a man aged 25-45 years with Graves' hyperthyroidism that later progressed to Graves' ophthalmopathy. CDR3 region: CASSFGPQPEGEQFF. DNA for the CDR3: TGTGCCAGCAGTTTCGGCCCCCAGCCGGAGGGTGAGCAGTTCTTC.